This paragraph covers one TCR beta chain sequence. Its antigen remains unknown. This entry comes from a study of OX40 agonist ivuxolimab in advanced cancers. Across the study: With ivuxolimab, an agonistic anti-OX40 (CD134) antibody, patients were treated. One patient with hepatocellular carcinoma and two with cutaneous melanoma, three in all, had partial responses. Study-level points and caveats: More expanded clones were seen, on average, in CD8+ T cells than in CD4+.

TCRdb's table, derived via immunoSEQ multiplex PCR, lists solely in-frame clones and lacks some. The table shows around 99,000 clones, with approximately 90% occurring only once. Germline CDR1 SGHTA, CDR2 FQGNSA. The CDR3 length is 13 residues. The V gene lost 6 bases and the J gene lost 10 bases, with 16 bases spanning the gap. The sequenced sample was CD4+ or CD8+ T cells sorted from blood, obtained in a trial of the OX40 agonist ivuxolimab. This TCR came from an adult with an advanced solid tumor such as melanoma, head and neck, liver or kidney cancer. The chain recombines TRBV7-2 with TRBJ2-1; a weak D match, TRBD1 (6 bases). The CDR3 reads CASRQTYTGEQFF. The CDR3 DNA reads TGTGCCAGCAGGCAGACCTATACAGGGGAGCAGTTCTTC.